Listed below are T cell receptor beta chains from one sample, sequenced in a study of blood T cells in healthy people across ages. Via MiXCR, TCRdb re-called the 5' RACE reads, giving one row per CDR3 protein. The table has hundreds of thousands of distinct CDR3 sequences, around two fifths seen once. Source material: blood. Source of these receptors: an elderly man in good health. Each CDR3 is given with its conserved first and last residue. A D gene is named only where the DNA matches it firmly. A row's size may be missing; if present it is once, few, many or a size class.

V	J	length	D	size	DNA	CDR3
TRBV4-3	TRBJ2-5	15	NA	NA	TGCGCCAGCAGCCAAGATCATCAGGGTCCAGAGACCCAGTACTTC	CASSQDHQGPETQYF
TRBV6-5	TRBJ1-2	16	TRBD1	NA	TGTGCCAGCAGGCTGGCCAGACAGGGGAGGGACTATGGCTACACCTTC	CASRLARQGRDYGYTF
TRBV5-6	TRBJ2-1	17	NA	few	TGTGCCAGCAGCTTGGTTGAGAGCGGTCGGAGGTCCGATGAGCAGTTCTTC	CASSLVESGRRSDEQFF
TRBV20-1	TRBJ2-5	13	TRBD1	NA	TGCAGTGCGCCAGGGACAGGGCCAGAGACCCAGTACTTC	CSAPGTGPETQYF
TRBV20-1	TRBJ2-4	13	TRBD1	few	TGCAGTGCCTCCGGGACAGGGGCGGTAGGGCAGTACTTC	CSASGTGAVGQYF
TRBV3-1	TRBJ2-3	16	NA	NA	TGTGCCAGCAGCCCCAGAGCCAACAGGGAAACAGATACGCAGTATTTT	CASSPRANRETDTQYF
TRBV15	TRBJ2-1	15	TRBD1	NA	TGTGCCACCAGCAGACCGGGACAGGGGTACAATGAGCAGTTCTTC	CATSRPGQGYNEQFF
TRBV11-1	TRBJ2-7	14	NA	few	TGTGCCAGCAGCCTCGGACAGAGTGTCTACGAGCAGTACTTC	CASSLGQSVYEQYF
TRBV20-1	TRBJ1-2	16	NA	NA	TGCAGTGCTAGAGATGAGTTCCTCCCGAATCAGCAAGGCTACACCTTC	CSARDEFLPNQQGYTF
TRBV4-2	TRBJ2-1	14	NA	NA	TGTGCCAGCAGCCAGCCCCCCCCAGAGGATGAGCAGTTCTTC	CASSQPPPEDEQFF
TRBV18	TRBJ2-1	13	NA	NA	TGTGCCAGCTCACCGAAGGGGTTCAATGAGCAGTTCTTC	CASSPKGFNEQFF
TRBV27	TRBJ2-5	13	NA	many	TGTGCCAGCAGTTTATACCTCCAAGAGACCCAGTACTTC	CASSLYLQETQYF
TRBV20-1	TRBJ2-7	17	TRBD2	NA	TGCAGTGCGGGTGTCCGAGTAGCGGGATGGCATGGGAATGAGCAGTACTTC	CSAGVRVAGWHGNEQYF
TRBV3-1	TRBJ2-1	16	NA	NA	TGTGCCAGCAGCCAAGATAATGGGGGGCTCAACAATGAGCAGTTCTTC	CASSQDNGGLNNEQFF
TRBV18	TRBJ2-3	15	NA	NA	TGTGCCAGCTCACCAGTTCGCGGGGCGAGGGATACGCAGTATTTT	CASSPVRGARDTQYF
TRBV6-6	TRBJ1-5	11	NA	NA	TGTGCCAGCGTAGTAGGGGAGCGCCAGCATTTT	CASVVGERQHF
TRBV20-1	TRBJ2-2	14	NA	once	TGCAGTGCTAAAGGGGCCCGAAACACCGGGGAGCTGTTTTTT	CSAKGARNTGELFF
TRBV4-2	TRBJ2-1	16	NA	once	TGTGCCAGCAGCCAAGATTGGAGAGGCGACTACAATGAGCAGTTCTTC	CASSQDWRGDYNEQFF
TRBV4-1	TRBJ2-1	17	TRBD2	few	TGCGCCAGCAGCCAAGACAGCGCGGGAGGGAACTACAATGAGCAGTTCTTC	CASSQDSAGGNYNEQFF
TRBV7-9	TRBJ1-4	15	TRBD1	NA	TGTGCCAGCCGGCCTGCGACAGGGGGTAATGAAAAACTGTTTTTT	CASRPATGGNEKLFF
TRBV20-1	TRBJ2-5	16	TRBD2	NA	TGCAGTGCTAGAGATAGTGCTAGCGGGGTGGTGGAGACCCAGTACTTC	CSARDSASGVVETQYF
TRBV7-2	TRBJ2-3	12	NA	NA	TGTGCCAGCAGCTCGGGATCTTATACGCAGTATTTT	CASSSGSYTQYF
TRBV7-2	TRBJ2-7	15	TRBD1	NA	TGTGCCAGCAGCTTAGAAGGGGACAGCACCTACAAGCAGTACTTC	CASSLEGDSTYKQYF
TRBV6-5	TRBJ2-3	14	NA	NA	TGTGCCAGCAGTTCAATACAGGGCACAGATACGCAGTATTTT	CASSSIQGTDTQYF
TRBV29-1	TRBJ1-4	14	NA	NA	TGCAGCGTTGACCTGCTTGGAGGGAATGAAAAACTGTTTTTT	CSVDLLGGNEKLFF